Given below is one T cell receptor beta chain in context. The antigen remains unidentified. Library preparation (for TCRbeta) was performed with unique molecular identifiers. TCRdb processed the PCR reads anew with MiXCR; each CDR3 protein has one entry. Counted here are just over 950,000 distinct CDR3 sequences, 25% to 35% occurring once; the ten biggest clones make up about 28%. This record belongs to a study of T-cell reconstitution after alpha-beta-depleted transplantation in children. Whole-study findings and limits: The origin of high day-60 TCRbeta diversity in some patients lay in surviving recipient T cells and thymic progenitors. Alpha-beta T cells present about two months after transplant were reported to originate from several hundred expanded graft clones. Once a year had passed after transplant, T-cell counts and diversity came mostly from newly produced T cells.

This CDR3 spans 15 amino acids. CDR1 ENHRY and CDR2 SYGVKD come from the germline V gene. V lost 6 bases, J lost 0 bases, and 5 bases stayed unmatched. The starting material was PBMCs, mostly from graft donor cells, obtained 360 days after TCRalphabeta/CD19-depleted stem cell transplant. The V call is TRBV10-3, the J call TRBJ2-1, with 7 bases that match TRBD1. The sequence was obtained from a boy under two years old who had a stem cell transplant for SCID, so the T cells may come from the graft donor. CDR3 protein: CAIRGDSRSYNEQFF. CDR3 bases: TGTGCCATCAGGGGGGACAGCCGCTCCTACAATGAGCAGTTCTTC.